The next 17 T cell receptor beta chains were all read from a single sample in a study of T cells in Graves' hyperthyroidism and ophthalmopathy. Amplification of TCR beta CDR3 regions was performed using RNA transcripts as template. Primed by the HTBI set, a first-round RT-PCR was run on the TCR CDR3. TCRdb re-analysed the multiplex PCR reads in MiXCR, keeping a single row per CDR3 protein. The data show a few hundred thousand distinct CDR3 sequences, 15% to 20% seen once. Sequenced material: blood. These receptor sequences come from a woman aged 40 to 50 with Graves' ophthalmopathy.

The chain combines TRBV6-2 or TRBV6-3 with TRBJ1-5, with D unresolved. Germline assignment: CDR1 MNHEY and CDR2 SVGEGT. This CDR3 has 15 amino acids. V lost 0 bases and J lost 0, with 6 bases in between. CDR3 DNA sequence: TGTGCCAGCAGTTACTCGATCTATAGCAATCAGCCCCAGCATTTT. Translation gives CASSYSIYSNQPQHF.

This clonotype was detected ten times or more. This sequence joins TRBV12-3 or TRBV12-4 and TRBJ2-5; 7 nucleotides match TRBD2. The CDR3 covers 16 residues. With V trimmed by 3 bases and J by 2 bases, 9 bases remained unmatched. The CDR3 region has the DNA TGTGCCAGCAGTTTTCCGGGATGGGGGGGACAAGAGACCCAGTACTTC. Amino acids: CASSFPGWGGQETQYF.

To note about this clonotype: The missing conserved phenylalanine or tryptophan at the end of this CDR3 makes a read error likely. This chain's CDR3 is CASSLRKGAHTGELFS. For the CDR3, the DNA is TGTGCCAGCAGCCTGAGGAAGGGGGCGCACACCGGGGAGCTGTTTTCT. This chain connects TRBV12-3 or TRBV12-4 to TRBJ2-2, with 7 bases that match TRBD1. The V gene end was trimmed by 6 bases and the J gene end by 3 bases; junction bases not matched to a gene: 10. The CDR3 sequence is 16 residues long.

This clonotype was recorded at least ten times. V usage is TRBV12-5 and J usage is TRBJ1-2; weak D call: TRBD1 (5 bases). The ends were cut back, 6 bases at V and 8 bases at J, with 13 bases in the middle. The germline CDR1 and CDR2 sequences are LGHNT and FRNRAP. The CDR3 runs to 12 residues. The CDR3 sequence is CASGVAGFGYTF. CDR3 in DNA: TGTGCTAGTGGGGTCGCAGGGTTCGGCTACACCTTC.

This CDR3 reads CASSLGRTSGRIQETQYF. The DNA of the CDR3 is TGTGCCAGCAGTTTAGGCAGGACTAGCGGGAGGATCCAAGAGACCCAGTACTTC. The V call is TRBV27, the J call TRBJ2-5, with 14 nucleotides matching TRBD2. Germline values: CDR1 MNHEY, CDR2 SMNVEV (reference sequence). The CDR3 loop spans 18 amino acids. J lost 1 base, V lost 2 bases, and 6 bases had no gene match.

This clonotype was found many times. V gene TRBV28 combines with J gene TRBJ1-5, with no clear D. This CDR3 is 16 amino acids long. Trimming removed 6 bases at V and 2 bases at J, with 17 bases between. In germline, CDR1 is MDHEN, CDR2 SYDVKM. DNA for the CDR3: TGTGCCAGCAGAACGTCCCAGCGTGGGGGCAATCAGCCCCAGCATTTT. It yields the protein CASRTSQRGGNQPQHF.

In its sample, this clonotype was seen many times. J is TRBJ2-5 and V is TRBV11-3, with D perhaps matching TRBD1 or TRBD2 (5 bases each). This CDR3 spans 14 amino acids. Germline V lookup: CDR1 SGHNT, CDR2 YENEEA. V shed 4 bases and J shed 2 bases, with 11 bases lying between them. The CDR3 bases are TGTGCCAGCAGCTCGGTGGGGGAGCAAGAGACCCAGTACTTC. Translating gives CASSSVGEQETQYF. Full variable domain (remainder filled in from reference TRBV11-3 and TRBJ2-5): EAGVVQSPRYKIIEKKQPVAFWCNPISGHNTLYWYLQNLGQGPELLIRYENEEAVDDSQLPKDRFSAERLKGVDSTLKIQPAELGDSAVYLCASSSVGEQETQYFGPGTRLLVL.

This clonotype was counted ten times or more. CDR3 residues: CASSLSGGTYEQYF. The DNA of the CDR3 is TGTGCCAGCAGCTTAAGCGGGGGAACCTACGAGCAGTACTTC. The genes are TRBV7-2 and TRBJ2-7; 8 bases match TRBD2. Germline CDR1 and CDR2: SGHTA and FQGNSA. With V trimmed by 2 bases and J by 2 bases, 2 bases remained unmatched. The CDR3 has 14 residues. The variable domain in full, completed from reference TRBV7-2 and TRBJ2-7, reads GAGVSQSPSNKVTEKGKDVELRCDPISGHTALYWYRQSLGQGLEFLIYFQGNSAPDKSGLPSDRFSAERTGGSVSTLTIQRTQQEDSAVYLCASSLSGGTYEQYFGPGTRLTVT.

This clonotype was observed many times. The rearrangement uses TRBV28 and TRBJ2-1, with TRBD2 identical over 11 bases. J was trimmed by 8 bases and V by 3 bases; bases with no gene match: 6. Germline V gene lookup returns CDR1 MDHEN and CDR2 SYDVKM. This CDR3 has 15 amino acids. The CDR3 DNA follows: TGTGCCAGCAGTTTCGAGACTAGCGGGAACGATGAGCAGTTCTTC. It yields the protein CASSFETSGNDEQFF.

Comment on this clonotype: The final CDR3 position lacks the conserved phenylalanine or tryptophan, pointing to a likely read error. The chain employs TRBV12-3 or TRBV12-4 and TRBJ1-2, with unresolved D. V dropped 3 bases and J dropped 7 bases, with 12 bases sitting between them. The CDR3 is 13 residues long. The CDR3 DNA reads as TGTGCCAGCAGTTTGGCGCCCATCAGTGGCTACACCCTC. This translates into CASSLAPISGYTL.

This clonotype was found many times. The chain couples TRBV30 to TRBJ1-2; possible D gene TRBD1, 6 bases. The CDR3 is made up of 13 amino acids. The V and J ends lost 2 bases and 4 bases respectively, with 11 bases between them. Germline assignment: CDR1 GTSNPN and CDR2 SVGIG (reference sequence). The CDR3 loop is CAWSTDSLYGYTF. In DNA form, the CDR3 reads TGTGCCTGGAGTACGGACAGCCTCTATGGCTACACCTTC.

The V and J genes are TRBV7-8 and TRBJ2-7, with TRBD2 matching 8 bases. CDR1 SGHVS and CDR2 FQNEAQ come from the germline V gene. The CDR3 runs 15 residues. The trim removed 4 bases at V and 2 bases at J, leaving 7 bases unmatched. The CDR3 coding sequence is TGTGCCAGCAGCTCCGGACTAGCTAATGCCTACGAGCAGTACTTC. This gives the protein CASSSGLANAYEQYF.

In this sample, this clonotype turned up many times. This chain's CDR3 is CASRSLPRSTDTQYF. As DNA, the CDR3 is TGCGCCAGCAGATCCCTCCCCCGGAGCACAGATACGCAGTATTTT. The chain couples TRBV5-1 to TRBJ2-3; D unresolved. This CDR3 has 15 amino acids. The V end was cut by 5 bases, the J end by 0 bases, with 13 bases between. Germline values: CDR1 SGHRS, CDR2 YFSETQ.

This clonotype was seen repeatedly, ten times or more. A read error may be the cause here, since a much bigger clone is one base away. The CDR3 sequence: CANSIDRNTEAFF. The CDR3 DNA sequence: TGTGCCAACAGTATCGATAGGAACACTGAAGCTTTCTTT. The V call is TRBV6-5, the J call TRBJ1-1; D is ambiguous. The CDR3 extends over 13 amino acids. CDR1 is MNHEY and CDR2 is SVGAGI in the germline V gene.

This clonotype has a count of ten or more. The chain couples TRBV15 to TRBJ2-7; a weak D match, TRBD1 (6 bases). Germline CDR1 reads LNHNV; CDR2 reads YYDKDF (reference sequence). The CDR3 is made up of 13 amino acids. The V end lost 5 bases, the J end lost 6 bases, and 14 bases lay between the germline ends. Here the CDR3 reads CATSGTGMGEQYF. DNA for the CDR3: TGTGCCACCAGCGGAACAGGGATGGGCGAGCAGTACTTC.

This clonotype was picked up many times. V gene TRBV11-2 combines with J gene TRBJ1-5; no clear D. The CDR3 has 16 residues. Trimming cost V 0 bases and J 4 bases, with 13 bases left between them. Per the germline V gene, CDR1 is SGHAT and CDR2 is FQNNGV. The CDR3 DNA sequence: TGTGCCAGCAGCTTAGAGGTAACAAGGGAAAATCAGCCCCAGCATTTT. Its translation is CASSLEVTRENQPQHF.

At least ten counts were recorded for this clonotype. The chain is built from TRBV15 and TRBJ2-5; D not resolved. The CDR3 runs 13 residues. Germline V lookup: CDR1 LNHNV, CDR2 YYDKDF (reference sequence). Trimming took 3 bases from V and 5 from J, leaving 10 bases between them. CDR3 protein: CATSREQLETQYF. As DNA, the CDR3 is TGTGCCACCAGCAGGGAGCAGCTGGAGACCCAGTACTTC.